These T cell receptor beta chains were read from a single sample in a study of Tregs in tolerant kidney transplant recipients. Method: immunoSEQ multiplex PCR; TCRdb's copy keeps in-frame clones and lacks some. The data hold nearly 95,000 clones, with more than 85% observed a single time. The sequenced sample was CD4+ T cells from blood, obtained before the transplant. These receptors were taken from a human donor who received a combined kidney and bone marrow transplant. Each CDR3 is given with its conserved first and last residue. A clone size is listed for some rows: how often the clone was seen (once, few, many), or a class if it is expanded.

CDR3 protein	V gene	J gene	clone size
CATRHTDTQYF	TRBV6-6	TRBJ2-3	-
CASSGQGRLGYTF	TRBV6-4	TRBJ1-2	-
CSVEERRAESITYNEQFF	TRBV29-1	TRBJ2-1	few
CASSLLAGADTDTQYF	TRBV5-1	TRBJ2-3	-
CASSLAAGIIAGELFF	TRBV7-2	TRBJ2-2	-
CASGLDPIKPQHF	TRBV12-5	TRBJ1-5	-
CASSYALRDRAYEQYF	TRBV6-6	TRBJ2-7	-
CASSRWAESYEQYF	TRBV5-4	TRBJ2-7	-
CASSPQQGASGELFF	TRBV25-1	TRBJ2-2	-
CASSLIGGGNYEQYF	TRBV7-2	TRBJ2-7	-
CASSRRPQASYNEQFF	TRBV19	TRBJ2-1	-
CASSLSENEQFF	TRBV5-1	TRBJ2-1	once
CASSFQNTQYF	TRBV11-3	TRBJ2-3	-
CASSLVVGSGNTIYF	TRBV7-2	TRBJ1-3	-
CASSQEAYETQYF	TRBV4-1	TRBJ2-5	-
CASSEFRGLANYGYTF	TRBV6-1	TRBJ1-2	-
CASSEVGRGFDSPLHF	TRBV25-1	TRBJ1-6	-
CASGSSTYYGYTF	TRBV12-5	TRBJ1-2	-
CASSLAGGSNQPQHF	TRBV7-2	TRBJ1-5	-
CASSPDRAAFF	TRBV18	TRBJ1-1	-
CAWSHGTGTLYSNQPQHF	TRBV30	TRBJ1-5	-
CASRSTGFDEQFF	TRBV27	TRBJ2-1	-
CASSSSTGFSYEQYF	TRBV5-1	TRBJ2-7	-
CASSPLQGGGYNEQFF	TRBV25-1	TRBJ2-1	-
CAISEAGQTAYEQYF	TRBV10-3	TRBJ2-7	-
CASSRWTGNYGYTF	TRBV19	TRBJ1-2	-